This TCR beta chain is from a study of blood T cell repertoires in COVID-19. Study-wide background: Both acute and convalescent COVID-19 samples were obtained from the United States, Italy and Spain. T cells, B-cell-depleted T cells, or PBMCs provided the cDNA or gDNA that served as material.

Germline values: CDR1 SNHLY, CDR2 FYNNEI. The CDR3 extends over 13 amino acids. Trimming cost V 3 bases and J 11 bases, with 14 bases left between them. Original analysis: Estimation of nucleated cell counts relied on the amplification of reference gene primers. Using immunoSEQ multiplex PCR, the repertoire was profiled, and TCRdb retains in-frame clones only, with some absent. For V, J and clone size, that table is used; D and trimming come from the DNA. This sample has about 46,000 clones, with 87% found just once. This chain links TRBV2 with TRBJ2-1; a weak D match, TRBD2 (5 bases). The sample consisted of peripheral blood. The source is a human donor in a cohort sampled during active COVID-19. CDR3 sequence (DNA): TGTGCCAGCAGTGAGACGTCTTGGAGGAAGCAGTTCTTC. Translation: CASSETSWRKQFF.